This record concerns one T cell receptor (beta chain) sequence. The data derive from a study of blood T cell repertoires in COVID-19. Study in general: Samples came from the United States, Italy and Spain, spanning acute and convalescent COVID-19. The cDNA or gDNA used as material had been derived from T cells, B-cell-depleted T cells, or PBMCs.

CDR3 length: 19 amino acids. V shed 1 base, J shed 0 bases, and the junction held 8 bases outside the gene matches. CDR1 and CDR2 (germline): SGHVS, FNYEAQ. Profiling relied on immunoSEQ multiplex PCR, and the TCRdb table lists in-frame clones only, not all of them. The table lists over 60,000 clones, approximately 80% of them singletons. The specimen sequenced was peripheral blood. This sequence was found in a man aged 45-65 years with COVID-19, enrolled during active disease. The chain couples TRBV7-6 to TRBJ2-1, with 11 bases identical to TRBD2. The CDR3 here is CASSLEASGGSSSYNEQFF. CDR3 nucleotide sequence: TGTGCCAGCAGCTTAGAGGCTAGCGGGGGGTCGAGCTCCTACAATGAGCAGTTCTTC.